The T cell receptor (beta chain) described here comes from a study of human T cells and chemical hapten exposure (dated by TCRdb to the early 2020s). Regarding the research as a whole: For sensitization, 2% DPC in acetone was applied to a 2 cm by 2 cm area of upper inner arm skin. Blood samples were taken from patients before sensitization (week 0) and at 2, 6 and about 24 weeks after DPC sensitization. Around 29 alopecia patients provided blood for TCR sequencing at one to four time points (pre-sensitization, 2, 6 and 24 weeks). Patch testing was performed on the upper back with Finn chambers containing 0.01% DPC, and the patch tests were scored after 6 days according to International Contact Dermatitis Research Group standards. The study tracked peripheral blood TCR repertoire changes in vivo during primary and secondary sensitization to the hapten diphenylcyclopropenone (DPC) in alopecia patients. The patient cohort, mostly female, included alopecia areata with under or over 50% scalp involvement, alopecia totalis and alopecia universalis. The libraries were sequenced as a pool, and the TCR yield per sample differed mostly because of small variations in library volumes within the pool. Weekly therapeutic DPC doses were additionally applied to the scalp of patients throughout the roughly 23-week study period. Findings and caveats that apply to the study as a whole: After repeated subsampling, changes were observed in the strength of the expansion versus patch-test correlation and in the threshold at which the correlation became significant. Compared with pre-sensitization or healthy control sets, expanded TCRs formed significantly more large CDR3 similarity clusters, which is consistent with antigen-driven responses. The number of TCRs above 1 in 1000 frequency did not change with DPC sensitization; there was no evidence of global repertoire structure alterations. Because every patient had alopecia, a presumed autoimmune disease, the patients' immune response might differ from that of healthy individuals. Patch test score was positively correlated with the number of PT1 expanded TCRs, with significance at thresholds 8, 16 and 32 but not at 4.

The library was obtained by RACE. TCRdb names NextSeq 500 as the instrument used. During library preparation, unique molecular identifiers were attached to individual cDNA molecules so that TCRs could be counted in a quantitative, reproducible way. Each blood RNA sample was used to sequence both TCR alpha and TCR beta chains. The source study handled its data this way. A median of around 96,000 TCRs per sample was observed, with a range of about 23,224 to 690,600. V, J and CDR3 annotation of the TCR reads was performed with the Decombinator software suite. Every sample was subsampled to the same number of TCRs (28,000) for the PS versus PT1 abundance plots. Expanded TCRs were defined as absent before sensitization and observed at least eight times at the 2-week time point. The public sequencing data were trimmed at Q25 with fastp and processed into clonotypes with MiXCR by TCRdb, which kept only in-frame beta chains. Each CDR3 protein appears once, grouped with its most common genes and DNA. These V and J calls originate from TCRdb's pipeline instead of the authors' own analysis. The sample data list 250,000 or so distinct CDR3 sequences, and approximately 8.6% of these were observed just once. The leading ten clones occupy less than 3% of the sample.

V and J lose 0 bases and 2 bases, and a span of 8 bases separates them. Spanning cysteine to phenylalanine, the CDR3 consists of 15 amino acids. This entry keeps only the CDR3 DNA: 45 bases, framed from base 1. From the germline V gene, CDR1 is LGHNA and CDR2 is YSLEER. The time point label, read with the paper, signifies: pre-sensitization, week 0. The treatment or condition label here, explained by the study, means: therapeutic diphenylcyclopropenone sensitization with weekly scalp DPC. Blood at each patch-test visit was drawn before the patch test was applied. Eligible patients were aged 18 to 70, diagnosed with alopecia, deemed suitable for DPC therapy, and excluded if pregnant. Total RNA was extracted from unfractionated whole blood collected in Tempus Blood RNA tubes. Many counts were recorded for this clonotype. What antigen it recognizes has not been identified. Per-base quality was not reported, and no clone a single base away is much larger than it.

This receptor was obtained from a woman between 40 and 50 years old with alopecia areata. Some clones in this sample may be carry-over from other donors' samples. The rearranged segments are TRBV4-3 and TRBJ2-1; no D gene can be assigned with confidence. Specimen: whole blood, collected in connection with sensitization to the hapten diphenylcyclopropenone (DPC). The CDR3 amino acid sequence is: CASSQDSSPYNEQFF. The bases read TGCGCCAGCAGCCAAGATTCTAGTCCCTACAATGAGCAGTTCTTC.